The following is a TCR beta chain sequence with its context. With 1 base removed from V and 5 bases from J, the gap between germline ends came to 9 bases. The germline CDR1 and CDR2 sequences are MNHEY and SMNVEV (reference sequence). The CDR3 length is 14 residues. These data belong to a study of T cells in Graves' hyperthyroidism and ophthalmopathy. TCR beta CDR3 sequences were amplified from RNA transcripts. HTBI primers were the set used in a first-round RT-PCR of the TCR CDR3. From the multiplex PCR reads, TCRdb called clonotypes with MiXCR, one entry per CDR3 protein. The table shows under 750,000 distinct CDR3 sequences, with about 17% occurring only once.

The source material was blood. This sequence was found in a woman aged 45 to 65 with Graves' hyperthyroidism that later progressed to Graves' ophthalmopathy. The chain carries TRBV27 and TRBJ2-1; D gene ambiguous. Here the CDR3 DNA reads TGTGCCAGCAGTTTATGGCAGGATAACAATGAGCAGTTCTTC. Translation: CASSLWQDNNEQFF.